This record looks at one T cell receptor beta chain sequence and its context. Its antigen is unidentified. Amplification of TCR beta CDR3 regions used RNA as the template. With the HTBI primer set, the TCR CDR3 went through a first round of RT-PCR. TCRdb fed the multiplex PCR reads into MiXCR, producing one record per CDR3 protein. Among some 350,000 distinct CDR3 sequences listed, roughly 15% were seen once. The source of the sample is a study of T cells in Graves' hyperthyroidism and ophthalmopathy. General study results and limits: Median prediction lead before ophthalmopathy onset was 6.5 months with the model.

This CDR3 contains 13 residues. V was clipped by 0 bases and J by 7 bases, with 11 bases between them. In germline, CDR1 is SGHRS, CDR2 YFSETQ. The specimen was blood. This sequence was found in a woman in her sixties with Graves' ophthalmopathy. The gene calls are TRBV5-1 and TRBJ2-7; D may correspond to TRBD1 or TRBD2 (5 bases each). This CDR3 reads CASSLGDGSEQYF. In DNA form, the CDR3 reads TGCGCCAGCAGCTTGGGGGACGGATCAGAGCAGTACTTC.